These 19 T cell receptor beta chains share one sample of origin, sequenced in a study of blood T cell repertoires in COVID-19. This table comes from immunoSEQ multiplex PCR, and its TCRdb copy is limited to in-frame clones, with some not included. The sample records some 150,000 clones, approximately 91% being singletons. The sample comprised peripheral blood. The receptors here all came from a human donor in a cohort sampled during active COVID-19.

This sequence joins TRBV28 and TRBJ1-5; D call uncertain. Germline V gives CDR1 MDHEN, CDR2 SYDVKM. The CDR3 is 13 residues long. Trimming removed 3 bases from V and 2 bases from J, with 5 bases in between. CDR3 protein: CASSFSGNQPQHF. CDR3 bases: TGTGCCAGCAGTTTCAGCGGCAATCAGCCCCAGCATTTT.

The rearrangement links TRBV7-9 to TRBJ2-7; no definite D call. The V gene's germline CDR1 is SEHNR and CDR2 FQNEAQ (reference sequence). CDR3 size: 13 residues. V was cut by 1 base and J by 7 bases, with 11 bases left in between. As DNA, the CDR3 is TGTGCCAGCAGCTTAGAAGTGAGGAATGAGCAGTACTTC. Translating it yields CASSLEVRNEQYF.

This chain joins TRBV19 and TRBJ2-7, with D possibly TRBD2 on 6 matching bases. The CDR3 spans 15 residues. CDR1 LNHDA and CDR2 SQIVND come from the germline V gene (reference sequence). Trimming took off 5 bases at V and 0 bases at J, with 14 bases between the two ends. The CDR3 region has the DNA TGTGCCAGTAGTCAAAGTGGGGGGTCCTCCTACGAGCAGTACTTC. Translated: CASSQSGGSSYEQYF.

This clone was recorded only once. The chain has TRBV5-1 and TRBJ2-1; weak D call: TRBD1 (6 bases). Germline V gene lookup returns CDR1 SGHRS and CDR2 YFSETQ. The V end was cut by 7 bases, the J end by 6 bases, with 20 bases between. The CDR3 consists of 15 residues. CDR3 loop: CASFTATAGANEQFF. In DNA form, the CDR3 reads TGCGCCAGCTTTACCGCCACGGCAGGGGCCAATGAGCAGTTCTTC. Complete variable domain (other parts from reference TRBV5-1 and TRBJ2-1): KAGVTQTPRYLIKTRGQQVTLSCSPISGHRSVSWYQQTPGQGLQFLFEYFSETQRNKGNFPGRFSGRQFSNSRSEMNVSTLELGDSALYLCASFTATAGANEQFFGPGTRLTVL.

V and J are TRBV6-5 and TRBJ2-1, with TRBD2 identical over 9 bases. This CDR3 contains 12 residues. Trimming took 8 bases from V and 8 from J; bases not matched to a gene: 4. The germline V gene has CDR1 MNHEY and CDR2 SVGAGI. CDR3 nucleotide sequence: TGTGCCAGCTCTAGCGGGGTCGATGAGCAGTTCTTC. Residues: CASSSGVDEQFF.

The chain links TRBV5-1 to TRBJ2-3; TRBD2 matches at 14 bases. Trimming took 4 bases from V and 6 from J; bases not matched to a gene: 10. This CDR3 spans 17 amino acids. Germline V gene lookup returns CDR1 SGHRS and CDR2 YFSETQ. In DNA form, the CDR3 reads TGCGCCAGCAGCCGGAAGGGACTAGCGGGAGTAGAGGATACGCAGTATTTT. Amino acids: CASSRKGLAGVEDTQYF.

This chain joins TRBV5-1 and TRBJ2-3; 8 bases align to TRBD2. Germline loops: CDR1 SGHRS, CDR2 YFSETQ. J gave up 5 bases and V 6 bases, and 11 bases lay outside the gene matches. This CDR3 has 15 amino acids. CDR3 in amino acids: CASTMAAGAGDTQYF. CDR3 coding DNA: TGCGCCAGCACGATGGCAGCGGGGGCTGGAGATACGCAGTATTTT.

This rearrangement joins TRBV12-3 or TRBV12-4 to TRBJ1-2; TRBD1 is a possible D gene (6 bases). Trimming removed 3 bases at V and 3 bases at J, with 8 bases between. This CDR3 has 13 residues. This CDR3 reads CASSFQGYYGYTF. CDR3 in DNA: TGTGCCAGCAGTTTTCAGGGGTACTATGGCTACACCTTC.

On this clone: This CDR3 is also generated by other DNA sequences in the sample. The rearrangement uses TRBV2 and TRBJ1-2, with D tentatively TRBD1 (5 bases). CDR1 is SNHLY and CDR2 is FYNNEI in the germline V gene. The CDR3 sequence is 12 residues long. Trimming took 5 bases from V and 4 from J, leaving 8 bases between them. The CDR3 DNA follows: TGTGCCAGCAGTCGCGACAGCTATGGCTACACCTTC. This codes for CASSRDSYGYTF.

The gene calls are TRBV3-1 (or the pseudogene TRBV3-2) and TRBJ2-1; 13 nucleotides agree with TRBD2. CDR3 length equals 15 residues. Trimming removed 6 bases from V and 3 bases from J; junction bases left unmatched: 2. Germline assignment: CDR1 LGHDT and CDR2 YNNKEL (reference sequence). The CDR3 nucleotides read TGTGCCAGCAGTTGGACTAGCGGGGGCTACAATGAGCAGTTCTTC. It yields the protein CASSWTSGGYNEQFF.

As for this clone: This sample also contains other DNA sequences that code for the same CDR3. The chain has TRBV7-2 and TRBJ1-1; 8 bases match TRBD1. With 1 base clipped from V and 5 bases from J, the junction kept 6 bases outside the gene matches. This CDR3 has 15 residues. Germline V gives CDR1 SGHTA, CDR2 FQGNSA. The CDR3 protein is CASSLVRTGGTEAFF. The CDR3 nucleotides read TGTGCCAGCAGCTTAGTTAGAACAGGGGGTACTGAAGCTTTCTTT.

The CDR3 DNA reads TGTGCCAGCAGTCCCCTGGGACTAGCGGGAGGGCCTTGGAAAGAGACCCAGTACTTC. Translated: CASSPLGLAGGPWKETQYF. The chain couples TRBV6-6 to TRBJ2-5; the match to TRBD2 covers 16 bases. This CDR3 is 19 amino acids long. The junction had 12 bases not matched to a gene; V was cut back by 5 bases and J by 3 bases. Germline CDR1 reads MNHNY; CDR2 reads SVGAGI (reference sequence).

This clone was observed once. This sequence joins TRBV6-5 and TRBJ1-6; 7 bases match TRBD1. With 5 bases clipped from V and 7 bases from J, the junction kept 8 bases outside the gene matches. CDR1 and CDR2 from the germline V gene are MNHEY and SVGAGI. The CDR3 runs 15 residues. The CDR3 sequence is CASSPWDSRNSPLHF. CDR3 bases: TGTGCCAGCAGTCCTTGGGACAGTAGAAATTCACCCCTCCACTTT.

This chain links TRBV25-1 with TRBJ2-5, with TRBD1 matching 7 bases. V was clipped by 2 bases and J by 2 bases; unmatched bases: 2. Germline-derived CDR1 and CDR2 are MGHDK and SYGVNS. The CDR3 loop spans 14 amino acids. The CDR3 protein is CASSEGTVQETQYF. The CDR3 DNA follows: TGTGCCAGCAGTGAAGGGACAGTTCAAGAGACCCAGTACTTC.

The table lists this clone with a few counts. The chain combines TRBV4-3 with TRBJ1-2; unclear D gene. The length of the CDR3 is 14 residues. The germline V and J ends were trimmed by 6 bases and 8 bases, with 19 bases remaining between them. Per germline, CDR1 LGHNA and CDR2 YSLEER. CDR3 in amino acids: CASSRRGSVRGYTF. CDR3 in DNA: TGCGCCAGCAGTCGAAGAGGGTCGGTAAGGGGCTACACCTTC.

The chain combines TRBV7-8 with TRBJ2-7; D gene uncertain. CDR3 size: 15 residues. CDR1 and CDR2 from the germline V gene are SGHVS and FQNEAQ. V lost 0 bases to trimming and J lost 0 bases, with 9 bases between them. CDR3 nucleotides: TGTGCCAGCAGCTTAGCGACCCAGGCCTCCTACGAGCAGTACTTC. It codes for CASSLATQASYEQYF.

The chain has TRBV19 and TRBJ2-3; 9 nucleotides line up with TRBD1. CDR3 length: 15 amino acids. Trimming at V came to 5 bases and at J to 2 bases, leaving 5 bases not matched to a gene. Germline V CDR1 and CDR2: LNHDA, SQIVND (reference sequence). DNA for the CDR3: TGTGCCAGTAGTCCCGGACAGGGGCACACAGATACGCAGTATTTT. This encodes CASSPGQGHTDTQYF. Full variable domain (outside the CDR3, taken from reference TRBV19 and TRBJ2-3): DGGITQSPKYLFRKEGQNVTLSCEQNLNHDAMYWYRQDPGQGLRLIYYSQIVNDFQKGDIAEGYSVSREKKESFPLTVTSAQKNPTAFYLCASSPGQGHTDTQYFGPGTRLTVL.

The chain carries TRBV7-2 and TRBJ2-1; 9 bases map to TRBD2. Looked up from germline, CDR1 is SGHTA and CDR2 is FQGNSA. The V gene end was trimmed by 3 bases and the J gene end by 6 bases; junction bases not matched to a gene: 6. The CDR3 is made up of 15 amino acids. The CDR3 here is CASSFTAGGSNEQFF. For the CDR3, the DNA is TGTGCCAGCAGCTTTACAGCGGGGGGAAGCAATGAGCAGTTCTTC.

This chain links TRBV2 with TRBJ1-2, with TRBD1 matching over 7 bases. The CDR3 runs to 13 residues. V was pared by 6 bases and J by 5 bases, with 6 bases of the junction left unmatched. The germline V gene has CDR1 SNHLY and CDR2 FYNNEI. DNA of the CDR3: TGTGCCAGCAGGACAGGGCATTCGTATGGCTACACCTTC. Protein sequence: CASRTGHSYGYTF.